This TCR beta chain was identified in a study of T cell responses to AZD1222 COVID-19 vaccine. Overall study results and limits: Vaccine-associated CD4 TCRs ranged over spike, dominating at 160-218 and 743-854. White British donors predominated, females outnumbered males, and clonal diversity was possibly underestimated.

Trimming took 6 bases from V and 4 from J, leaving 12 bases between them. The CDR3 is 13 amino acids. Germline values: CDR1 SGHTA, CDR2 FQGNSA. On this clone itself: The antigen is unknown.

The data were produced by immunoSEQ multiplex PCR, yet TCRdb's version contains in-frame clones alone and is incomplete. The profile shows some 130,000 clones, approximately 85% of them singletons. V usage is TRBV7-2 and J usage is TRBJ1-2, with D unresolved. Sequencing used peripheral blood, obtained 28 days after the second dose of the MenACWY control vaccine. This TCR came from an adult who received the MenACWY meningococcal vaccine as a control. CDR3 bases: TGTGCCAGCAGACCTACGGACGGCTATGGCTACACCTTC. Residues: CASRPTDGYGYTF.